The T cell receptor beta chain described here comes from a study of Ad26.COV2.S vaccination and SARS-CoV-2 variants. CDR1 is LNHDA, CDR2 SQIVND, per germline (reference sequence). Trimming shortened V by 1 base and J by 4 bases, and 7 bases separated the two germline ends. The CDR3 runs to 13 residues. Findings of the study overall: The study found higher spike-specific TCR breadth in vaccine than placebo recipients.

Measured with immunoSEQ multiplex PCR; TCRdb has only the in-frame clones, and not every one. Counted here are 300,000 to 500,000 clones, about nine tenths occurring once; the ten biggest clones make up more than 3%. For this clone: Its target is unknown.

Treatment described: roughly 18 received Ad26.COV2.S at low or high dose, single or two shots; 5 received placebo; per-sample allocation not given. Specimens were obtained on day 63 following the first vaccine or placebo injection. SARS-CoV-2 spike from the Wuhan strain was encoded by the vaccine, an Ad26 vector. This clonotype was obtained from a person between 18 and 65 years old who received the Ad26.COV2.S COVID-19 vaccine or a placebo. Material: peripheral blood, obtained in a trial of Ad26.COV2.S vaccine versus placebo. The chain links TRBV19 to TRBJ1-2; D is possibly TRBD1 (5 bases). CDR3 in DNA: TGTGCCAGTAGTATAGGGGGCGGCTATGGCTACACCTTC. This encodes CASSIGGGYGYTF.